This entry features one T cell receptor (beta chain) sequence. The target antigen is unknown. CDR3 length: 16 amino acids. Trimming removed 3 bases at V and 3 bases at J, with 14 bases between. Germline CDR1 and CDR2: LGHNA and YSLEER. This sample is drawn from a study of long-term antiretroviral therapy in people with HIV. Study-level results: On ART adherence, viral resistance or therapy changes, no data were available. HIV repertoire CDR3 lengths ranged less widely than those of controls.

The samples, holding about 1-11 million cryopreserved PBMC, were thawed before DNA extraction was carried out. Assay version v3.0 of immunoSEQ was used, and it was run at survey level. The table came from immunoSEQ multiplex PCR; TCRdb's copy has only in-frame clones and leaves some out. The table lists about 36,000 clones, just under 95% of them singletons, with 3.6% in the top ten. Sequenced here: unsorted PBMCs, sampled 4.1 years after starting antiretroviral therapy. This chain links TRBV4-3 with TRBJ2-2; D remains ambiguous. This clonotype was sampled from a woman aged 45 to 65 with HIV. In nucleotides, the CDR3 is TGCGCCAGCAGCCAGAGGACCCCGCCACACACCGGGGAGCTGTTTTTT. Residues: CASSQRTPPHTGELFF.